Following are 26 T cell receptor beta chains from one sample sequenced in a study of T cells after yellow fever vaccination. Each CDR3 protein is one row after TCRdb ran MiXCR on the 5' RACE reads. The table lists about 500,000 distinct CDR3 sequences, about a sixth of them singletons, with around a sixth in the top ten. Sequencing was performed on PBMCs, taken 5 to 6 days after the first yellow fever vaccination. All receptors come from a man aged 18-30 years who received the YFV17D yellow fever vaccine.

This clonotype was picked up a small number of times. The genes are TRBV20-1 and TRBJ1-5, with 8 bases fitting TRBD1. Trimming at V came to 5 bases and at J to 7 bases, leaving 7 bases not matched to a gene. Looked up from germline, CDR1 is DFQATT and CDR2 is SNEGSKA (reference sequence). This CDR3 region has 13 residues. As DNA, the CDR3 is TGCAGTGCTTTACAGGACAGGGTCCAGCCCCAGCATTTT. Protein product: CSALQDRVQPQHF.

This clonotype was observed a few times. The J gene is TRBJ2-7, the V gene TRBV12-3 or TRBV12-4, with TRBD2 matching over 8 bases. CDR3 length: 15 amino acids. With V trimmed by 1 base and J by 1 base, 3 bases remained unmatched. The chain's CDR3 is CASSLGSGASYEQYV. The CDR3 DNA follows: TGTGCCAGCAGTTTAGGTAGCGGGGCTTCCTACGAGCAGTACGTC.

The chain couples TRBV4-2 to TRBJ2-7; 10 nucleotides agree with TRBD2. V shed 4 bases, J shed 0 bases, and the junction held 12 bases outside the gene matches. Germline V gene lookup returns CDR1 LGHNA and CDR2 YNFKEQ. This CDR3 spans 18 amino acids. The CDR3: CASSPRGDSGGNSYEQYF. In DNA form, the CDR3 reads TGTGCCAGCAGCCCCAGGGGGGATAGCGGGGGGAACTCCTACGAGCAGTACTTC.

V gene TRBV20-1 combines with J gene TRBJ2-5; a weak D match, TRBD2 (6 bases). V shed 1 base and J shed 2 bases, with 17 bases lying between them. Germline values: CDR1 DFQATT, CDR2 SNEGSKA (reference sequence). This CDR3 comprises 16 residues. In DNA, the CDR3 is TGCAGTGCTAGAGGAGGAGCCATTGGGGGGCAAGAGACCCAGTACTTC. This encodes CSARGGAIGGQETQYF.

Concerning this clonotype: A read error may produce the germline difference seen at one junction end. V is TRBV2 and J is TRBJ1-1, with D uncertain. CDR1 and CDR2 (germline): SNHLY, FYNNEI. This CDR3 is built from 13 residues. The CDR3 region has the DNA TGTGCCAGCAGTGAAAGTAAGGGTACTGTAGCTTTCTTT. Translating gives CASSESKGTVAFF.

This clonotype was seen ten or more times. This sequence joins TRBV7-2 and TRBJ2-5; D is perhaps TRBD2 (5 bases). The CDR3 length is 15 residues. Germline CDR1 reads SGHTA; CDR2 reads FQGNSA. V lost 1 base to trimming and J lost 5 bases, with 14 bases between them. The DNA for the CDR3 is TGTGCCAGCAGCTTAGACTTGTCTAGGAGGGAGACCCAGTACTTC. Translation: CASSLDLSRRETQYF.

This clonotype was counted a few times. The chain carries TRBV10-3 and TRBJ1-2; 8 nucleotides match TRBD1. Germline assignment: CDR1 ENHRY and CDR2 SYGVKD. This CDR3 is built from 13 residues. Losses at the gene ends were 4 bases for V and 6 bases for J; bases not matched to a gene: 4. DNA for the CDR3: TGTGCCATCAGTGCAGGGGGCCAAGATGGCTACACCTTC. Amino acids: CAISAGGQDGYTF.

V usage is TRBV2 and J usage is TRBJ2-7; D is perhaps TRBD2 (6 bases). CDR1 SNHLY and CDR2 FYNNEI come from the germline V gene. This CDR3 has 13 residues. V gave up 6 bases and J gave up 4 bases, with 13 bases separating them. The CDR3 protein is CASRGTSPYEQYV. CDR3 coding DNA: TGTGCCAGCAGGGGTACTAGCCCTTACGAGCAGTACGTC.

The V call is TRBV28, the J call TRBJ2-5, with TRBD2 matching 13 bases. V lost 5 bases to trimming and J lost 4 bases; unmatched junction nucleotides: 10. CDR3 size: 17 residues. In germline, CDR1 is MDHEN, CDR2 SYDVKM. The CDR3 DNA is TGTGCCAGCAGTCCAATCCTCGGGACTAGCGGGACAGAGACCCAGTACTTC. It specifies CASSPILGTSGTETQYF.

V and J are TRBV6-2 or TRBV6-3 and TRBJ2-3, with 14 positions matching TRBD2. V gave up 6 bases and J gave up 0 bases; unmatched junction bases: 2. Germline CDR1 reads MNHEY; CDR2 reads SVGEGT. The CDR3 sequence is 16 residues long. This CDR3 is CASRRLAGGSTDTQYF. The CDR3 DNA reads TGTGCCAGCAGGAGACTAGCGGGGGGGAGCACAGATACGCAGTATTTT.

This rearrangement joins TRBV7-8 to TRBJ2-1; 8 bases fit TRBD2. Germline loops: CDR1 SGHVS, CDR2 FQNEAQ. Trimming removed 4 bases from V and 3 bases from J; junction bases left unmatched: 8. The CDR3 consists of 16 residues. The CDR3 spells CASSSFGGGLYNEQFF. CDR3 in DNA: TGTGCCAGCAGCTCCTTCGGGGGGGGCCTCTACAATGAGCAGTTCTTC.

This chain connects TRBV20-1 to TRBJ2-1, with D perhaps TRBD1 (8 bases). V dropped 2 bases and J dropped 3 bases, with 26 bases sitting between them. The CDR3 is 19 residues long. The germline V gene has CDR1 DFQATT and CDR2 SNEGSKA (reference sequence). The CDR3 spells CSARPIRAGGSGNYNEQFF. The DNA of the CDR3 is TGCAGTGCTAGACCCATCAGGGCAGGGGGCAGCGGGAACTACAATGAGCAGTTCTTC.

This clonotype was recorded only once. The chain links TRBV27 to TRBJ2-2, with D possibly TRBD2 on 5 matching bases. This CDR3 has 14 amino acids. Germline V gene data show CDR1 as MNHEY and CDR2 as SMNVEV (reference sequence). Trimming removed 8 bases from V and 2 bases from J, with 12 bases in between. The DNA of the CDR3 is TGTGCCAGCCGACTCCGGGAAAACACCGGGGAGCTGTTTTTT. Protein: CASRLRENTGELFF.

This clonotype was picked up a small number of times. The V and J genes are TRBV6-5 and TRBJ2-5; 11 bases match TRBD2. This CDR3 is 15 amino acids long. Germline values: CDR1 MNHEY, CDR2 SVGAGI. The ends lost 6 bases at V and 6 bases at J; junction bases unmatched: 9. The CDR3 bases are TGTGCCAGCAGCTCACTCGGGACTAGCGGCCAGACCCAGTACTTC. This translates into CASSSLGTSGQTQYF.

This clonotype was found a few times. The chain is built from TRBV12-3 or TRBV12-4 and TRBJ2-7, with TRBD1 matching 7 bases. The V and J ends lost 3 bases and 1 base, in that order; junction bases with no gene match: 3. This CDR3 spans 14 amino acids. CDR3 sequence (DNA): TGTGCCAGCAGTTTTGCGACAGGGTCCTACGAGCAGTACGTC. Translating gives CASSFATGSYEQYV.

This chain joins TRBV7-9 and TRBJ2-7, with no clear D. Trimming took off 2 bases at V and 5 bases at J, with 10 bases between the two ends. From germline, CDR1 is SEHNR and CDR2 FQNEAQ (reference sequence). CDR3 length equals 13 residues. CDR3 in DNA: TGTGCCAGCAGCTTAATGAGTATGAACGAGCAGTACTTC. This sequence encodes CASSLMSMNEQYF.

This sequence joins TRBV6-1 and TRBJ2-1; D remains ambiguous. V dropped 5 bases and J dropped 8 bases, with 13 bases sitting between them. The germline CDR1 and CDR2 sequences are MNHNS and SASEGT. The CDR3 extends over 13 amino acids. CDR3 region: CASSRTVRDEQFF. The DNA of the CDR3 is TGTGCCAGCAGTCGGACGGTCCGGGATGAGCAGTTCTTC.

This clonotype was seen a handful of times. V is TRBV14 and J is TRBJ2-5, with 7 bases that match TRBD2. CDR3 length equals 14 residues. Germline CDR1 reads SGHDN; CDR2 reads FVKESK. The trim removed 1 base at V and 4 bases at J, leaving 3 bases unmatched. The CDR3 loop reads CASSQGGRGETQYF. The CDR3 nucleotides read TGTGCCAGCAGCCAAGGTGGGAGGGGAGAGACCCAGTACTTC.

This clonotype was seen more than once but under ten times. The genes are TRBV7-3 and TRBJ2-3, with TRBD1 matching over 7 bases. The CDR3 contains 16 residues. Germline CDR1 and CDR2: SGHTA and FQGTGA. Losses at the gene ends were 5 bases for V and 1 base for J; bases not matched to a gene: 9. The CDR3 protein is CASSLQGLGGTDTQYF. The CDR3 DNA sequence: TGTGCCAGCAGCCTACAGGGGTTAGGGGGCACAGATACGCAGTATTTT.

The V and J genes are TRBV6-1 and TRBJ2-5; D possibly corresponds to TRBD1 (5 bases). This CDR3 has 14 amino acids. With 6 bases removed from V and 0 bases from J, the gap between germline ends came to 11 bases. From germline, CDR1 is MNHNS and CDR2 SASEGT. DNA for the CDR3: TGTGCCAGCAGGAAGGGGCCGAACCAAGAGACCCAGTACTTC. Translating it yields CASRKGPNQETQYF.

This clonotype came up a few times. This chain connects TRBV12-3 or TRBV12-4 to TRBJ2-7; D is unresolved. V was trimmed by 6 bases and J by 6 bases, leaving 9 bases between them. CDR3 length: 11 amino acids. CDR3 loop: CASSPWVEQYF. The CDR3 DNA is TGTGCCAGCAGCCCCTGGGTCGAGCAGTACTTC.

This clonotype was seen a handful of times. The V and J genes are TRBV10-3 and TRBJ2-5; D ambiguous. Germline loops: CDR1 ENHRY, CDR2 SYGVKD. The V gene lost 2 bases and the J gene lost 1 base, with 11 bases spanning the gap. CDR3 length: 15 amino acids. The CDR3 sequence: CAISELGLSQETQYF. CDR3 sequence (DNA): TGTGCCATCAGTGAGCTGGGATTGAGCCAAGAGACCCAGTACTTC.

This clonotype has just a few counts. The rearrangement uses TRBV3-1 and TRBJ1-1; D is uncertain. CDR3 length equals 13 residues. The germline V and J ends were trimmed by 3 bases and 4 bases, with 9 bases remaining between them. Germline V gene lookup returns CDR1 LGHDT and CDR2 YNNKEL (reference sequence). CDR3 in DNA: TGTGCCAGCAGCCATAGAGTTGGCACTGAAGCTTTCTTT. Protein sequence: CASSHRVGTEAFF.

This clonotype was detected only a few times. In nucleotides, the CDR3 is TGTGCCAGTAGTATTTTAAATTCACCCCTCCACTTT. Amino acids: CASSILNSPLHF. The chain links TRBV19 to TRBJ1-6; unclear D gene. CDR1 and CDR2 from the germline V gene are LNHDA and SQIVND (reference sequence). Deletions cut 3 bases from V and 7 bases from J, with 4 bases between. This CDR3 has 12 residues.

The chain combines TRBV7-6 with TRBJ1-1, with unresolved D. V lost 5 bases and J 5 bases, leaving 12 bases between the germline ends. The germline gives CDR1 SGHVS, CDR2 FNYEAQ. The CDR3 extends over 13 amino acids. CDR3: CASSTDPWTEAFF. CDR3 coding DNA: TGTGCCAGCAGCACCGACCCCTGGACTGAAGCTTTCTTT.

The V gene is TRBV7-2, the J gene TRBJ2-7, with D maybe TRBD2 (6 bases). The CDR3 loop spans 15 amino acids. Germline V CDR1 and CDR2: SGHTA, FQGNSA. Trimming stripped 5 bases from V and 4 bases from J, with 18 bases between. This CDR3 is CASSKIPGRGYEQYF. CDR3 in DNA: TGTGCCAGCAGCAAGATACCGGGACGGGGGTACGAGCAGTACTTC.